The clone carrying this T cell receptor beta chain was seen a single time. The data originate from a study of cytomegalovirus exposure and HLA in healthy donors. Germline CDR1 reads MNHEY; CDR2 reads SVGAGI. Between the trimmed V and J ends, which lost 0 bases and 1 base, there was a span of 11 bases. The CDR3 runs 16 residues. The PCR ran on 60 Vbeta and 13 Jbeta primers. The data were produced by immunoSEQ multiplex PCR, yet TCRdb's version contains in-frame clones alone and is incomplete. Altogether about 160,000 clones are present, approximately 76% being singletons, with the ten largest covering approximately 1.3%.

The receptor was derived from a man aged 60 to 69 in good health and CMV-seronegative. The rearrangement joins TRBV6-5 to TRBJ2-3; maybe TRBD2 (6 bases). The source material was PBMCs. In nucleotides, the CDR3 is TGTGCCAGCAGTTACTCAGGGACTTTGGGCACAGATACGCAGTATTTT. Protein: CASSYSGTLGTDTQYF.